A single T cell receptor (beta chain) is shown here with its context. No antigen is known for it. PCR amplification relied on 60 Vbeta primers (plus 13 Jbeta primers). Per the authors' pipeline: Approximately 11 million shared chains were among the 80 million or so unique TCR beta chains that a later analysis counted. Produced via immunoSEQ multiplex PCR; TCRdb's table is partial and in-frame only. D and trimming come from the DNA, and the V and J calls and clone size come from that table. Here the sample spans 90,000 to 110,000 clones, around 80% being singletons. This sample stems from a study of cytomegalovirus exposure and HLA in healthy donors. Overall study context: For the approximately 410 genotyped donors, approximately 83% fell within the Caucasian-associated ancestry cluster.

J lost 0 bases, V lost 3 bases, and 11 bases had no gene match. CDR1 and CDR2 (germline): SGHVS, FNYEAQ. The CDR3 contains 20 residues. Points from the study as a whole: While the bulk of TCR sequences proved rare, some public TCRs turned up in many donors. According to a later analysis, most TCR beta chains associated with CMV appeared HLA-restricted.

The chain couples TRBV7-6 to TRBJ2-1, with 13 bases lining up with TRBD2. Sequenced input: PBMCs. The clonotype comes from a man between 18 and 29 years old in good health and CMV-seronegative. As DNA, the CDR3 is TGTGCCAGCAGCTTTAATCCGGGACTAGCGGGATCGGGCTCCTACAATGAGCAGTTCTTC. Its protein is CASSFNPGLAGSGSYNEQFF.